This T cell receptor beta chain was retrieved from a study of CD8+CD57+ T cells in acquired aplastic anemia. In the study overall: Mean yield of DNA from sorted CD4+ and CD8+ cells was 3 to 3.5 ug. Some 9.9 million reads, on average, were obtained for CD4+ cells from healthy donors. Overall study results and limits: Any difference that existed in CD8+ Simpson's diversity between patients and controls was not significant. Both patients and controls carried the same twenty-nine CD8+ CDR3 sequences.

With respect to this clonotype: As yet, its antigen is unknown.

The V end lost 2 bases, the J end lost 8 bases, and 12 bases lay between the germline ends. CDR3 length equals 12 residues. Germline CDR1 reads DFQATT; CDR2 reads SNEGSKA (reference sequence). Profiling that covered TCR beta VDJ and CDR3 relied on genomic DNA as its template. TCRdb reanalysed the reads using MiXCR and keeps one entry per CDR3 protein. The table shows around 180,000 distinct CDR3 sequences, with 55% to 70% occurring only once. The chain carries TRBV20-1 and TRBJ1-1; D remains unclear. Sequenced sample: sorted CD4+, CD8+, or CD8+CD57+ T cells (not recorded which) from PBMCs. The origin of this receptor is a human donor in good health. DNA of the CDR3: TGCAGTGCTAGACACGGTGACTACGAAGCTTTCTTT. Encoded protein: CSARHGDYEAFF.